The subject of this entry is one T cell receptor (beta chain). Sequenced by immunoSEQ multiplex PCR; TCRdb stores in-frame clones only, minus some. The table has some 13,000 clones, about 36% seen once. The sample originates from a study of graft-versus-host responses after intestinal transplantation. The receptor was isolated from a human patient who received an intestinal transplant. The sequencing used alloreactive CD4+ T cells from a mixed lymphocyte reaction culture, collected before intestinal transplant. Subset in this sample: CFSE-low proliferating T cells sorted from roughly 6-day pre-transplant mixed lymphocyte reaction (GvH or HvG direction).

The DNA for the CDR3 is TGTGCCAGCTCACCACAGGGGGCTGATGAAAAACTGTTTTTT. This encodes CASSPQGADEKLFF. The chain uses TRBV18 and TRBJ1-4; 7 nucleotides line up with TRBD1. Germline V CDR1 and CDR2: KGHSH, LQKENI. The CDR3 covers 14 residues. After removal of 1 base from V and 6 bases from J, the junction contained 2 bases not matched to a gene.